This T cell receptor beta chain was sequenced for a study of regulatory T cells in long-lasting Graves disease. Across the study: Less than 3 months of antithyroid drugs had been taken by newly diagnosed Graves' patients.

This clonotype was detected ten times or more. iRepertoire HTBI primers and Arm-PCR of CDR3 regions built TCR beta libraries. Original methodology: Segment identification across samples yielded around 61 TRBV and some 13 TRBJ segments. Each CDR3 protein gets one entry after TCRdb re-called the multiplex PCR reads with MiXCR. TCRdb's processing, not the authors' own work, is the source of the V and J calls. The sample yields under 800,000 distinct CDR3 sequences, roughly 16% seen once. Time point reported: newly diagnosed GD, antithyroid drugs for less than 3 months. Construction of the TCR library relied on RNA isolated from PBMCs. This sample also belongs to another study, concerning T cells in Graves' hyperthyroidism and ophthalmopathy.

This receptor was taken from a woman between 25 and 40 years old with Graves disease. Here the sequenced sample was peripheral blood mononuclear cells (PBMCs), taken at new diagnosis, from a patient treated with antithyroid drugs.

CDR3 sequence: CASSYGRSTEAFF. For the CDR3, the DNA is TGTGCCAGCAGTTACGGCCGGTCCACTGAAGCTTTCTTT. The chain recombines TRBV6-2 or TRBV6-3 with TRBJ1-1; D gene unclear. The V end was cut by 2 bases, the J end by 4 bases, with 8 bases between. Germline loops: CDR1 MNHEY, CDR2 SVGEGT. The CDR3 covers 13 residues.